This is a list of T cell receptor beta chains from one sample in a study of shared clonotypes between healthy human individuals. Repertoires were generated with immunoSEQ multiplex PCR, while TCRdb's copy carries only in-frame clones and drops some. The sample comprises around 1.9 million clones, 85% to 95% of which are singletons, and about 1.5% rests with the top ten. The sequenced sample consisted of naive CD8+ T cells from PBMCs. The receptors stem from a man aged 18 to 35 in good health. Some clones in this sample may be carry-over from other donors' samples. Both conserved end residues are part of each CDR3.

v_gene	j_gene	CDR3aa
TRBV27	TRBJ2-7	CASSSQDRGFYEQYF
TRBV13	TRBJ2-7	CASSPPAKTYEQYF
TRBV9	TRBJ1-5	CASSAGTGGTNQPQHF
TRBV6-4	TRBJ1-2	CASSPGQGANYGYTF
TRBV19	TRBJ1-2	CASRARGPGGGGYTF
TRBV5-1	TRBJ1-1	CASSLGRVNTEAFF
TRBV25-1	TRBJ1-5	CASSDSDRGLGSNQPQHF
TRBV11-2	TRBJ2-7	CASSLDTGTSGSYEQYF
TRBV6-5	TRBJ2-2	CAAAGERWAGELFF
TRBV27	TRBJ1-4	CASRRWDEKLFF
TRBV2	TRBJ1-1	CASSELLGQISEAFF
TRBV7-2	TRBJ2-1	CASSHRDSREEQFF
TRBV13	TRBJ2-7	CASSLGRSSYEQYF
TRBV30	TRBJ2-7	CAWGTGQNYEQYF
TRBV9	TRBJ2-2	CASSVGTVGELFF
TRBV18	TRBJ2-5	CASSPELAGAFETQYF
TRBV5-4	TRBJ1-2	CASSSETGSVVVSYTF
TRBV27	TRBJ1-4	CASSTNRGPWREKLFF
TRBV29-1	TRBJ2-3	CSVQTDTPRADTQYF
TRBV9	TRBJ2-1	CASSVAGGLVNEQFF
TRBV10-1	TRBJ2-1	CASSAGDEQFF
TRBV27	TRBJ2-3	CANNGTSDTQYF
TRBV7-9	TRBJ2-1	CASSSQSMNSYNEQFF
TRBV11-2	TRBJ2-7	CASNGGAILEQYF
TRBV6-5	TRBJ2-1	CASSYTSGRDDEQFF
TRBV14	TRBJ2-5	CASSLAGVRETQYF
TRBV27	TRBJ2-7	CASSLSLGTTRYEQYF